A single sample gave rise to the 10 T cell receptor beta chains below, sequenced in a study of T cell responses to AZD1222 COVID-19 vaccine. This table comes from immunoSEQ multiplex PCR, and its TCRdb copy is limited to in-frame clones, with some not included. The table lists around 140,000 clones, 80% to 90% of them singletons. This sample comprised peripheral blood, obtained on day 0 of AZD1222 vaccination. Receptors originate from an adult in good health.

The chain employs TRBV7-9 and TRBJ1-2; 11 bases map to TRBD1. The CDR3 is 15 residues long. The junction had 8 bases not matched to a gene; V was cut back by 4 bases and J by 7 bases. The germline V gene encodes CDR1 SEHNR and CDR2 FQNEAQ (reference sequence). The CDR3 region is CASSSGWDRGSGYTF. In DNA form, the CDR3 reads TGTGCCAGCAGCTCCGGGTGGGACAGGGGGTCTGGCTACACCTTC.

The chain joins TRBV6-5 to TRBJ1-2; D is undetermined. Germline CDR1 reads MNHEY; CDR2 reads SVGAGI. The length of the CDR3 is 13 residues. Trimming took 7 bases from V and 0 from J, leaving 9 bases between them. CDR3 protein: CASTPTANYGYTF. In DNA form, the CDR3 reads TGTGCCAGCACCCCTACCGCTAACTATGGCTACACCTTC.

V is TRBV7-2 and J is TRBJ2-5; 12 bases fit TRBD2. Per the germline V gene, CDR1 is SGHTA and CDR2 is FQGNSA. V lost 5 bases and J lost 5; bases outside the gene matches: 6. This CDR3 is built from 15 residues. The CDR3 region is CASSPRTSGVETQYF. CDR3 in DNA: TGTGCCAGCAGCCCGCGGACTAGCGGGGTGGAGACCCAGTACTTC.

This chain joins TRBV28 and TRBJ1-5, with 10 bases lining up with TRBD1. This CDR3 region has 14 residues. Germline V lookup: CDR1 MDHEN, CDR2 SYDVKM. J lost 4 bases, V lost 5 bases, and 2 bases had no gene match. In nucleotides, the CDR3 is TGTGCCAGCAGTCGGACAGGGGGAAATCAGCCCCAGCATTTT. This gives the protein CASSRTGGNQPQHF.

The V and J genes are TRBV10-3 and TRBJ1-2, with 7 bases identical to TRBD1. The CDR3 covers 19 residues. Trimming at V came to 2 bases and at J to 7 bases, leaving 22 bases not matched to a gene. Germline V lookup: CDR1 ENHRY, CDR2 SYGVKD. CDR3 loop: CAISEPPRQGGGLIGGYTF. The CDR3, as DNA: TGTGCCATCAGTGAGCCCCCAAGGCAGGGGGGAGGCCTTATTGGTGGCTACACCTTC.

The chain has TRBV29-1 and TRBJ1-2, with D perhaps TRBD1 (5 bases). Germline V gives CDR1 SQVTM, CDR2 ANQGSEA. The CDR3 covers 12 residues. Trimming left V 8 bases short and J 4 bases short, with 14 bases between. CDR3 DNA sequence: TGCAGCTACGGAGGGGCGGGCTATGGCTACACCTTC. Translation gives CSYGGAGYGYTF. Supplemented by reference TRBV29-1 and TRBJ1-2, the full variable domain reads SAVISQKPSRDICQRGTSLTIQCQVDSQVTMMFWYRQQPGQSLTLIATANQGSEATYESGFVIDKFPISRPNLTFSTLTVSNMSPEDSSIYLCSYGGAGYGYTFGSGTRLTVV.

V usage is TRBV2 and J usage is TRBJ1-1; D gene ambiguous. V lost 1 base to trimming and J lost 9 bases, with 6 bases between them. In germline, CDR1 is SNHLY, CDR2 FYNNEI. The CDR3 is 11 residues long. CDR3 in amino acids: CASSEGQKAFF. CDR3 DNA sequence: TGTGCCAGCAGTGAAGGGCAAAAAGCTTTCTTT.

This chain links TRBV30 with TRBJ1-5; D ambiguous. The germline CDR1 and CDR2 sequences are GTSNPN and SVGIG (reference sequence). This CDR3 is built from 15 residues. V was pared by 1 base and J by 0 bases, with 10 bases between. CDR3 sequence reads: CAWSDQTGSNQPQHF. DNA of the CDR3: TGTGCCTGGAGTGATCAGACCGGTAGCAATCAGCCCCAGCATTTT. Using reference TRBV30 and TRBJ1-5 for the parts outside the CDR3, the full variable domain is SQTIHQWPATLVQPVGSPLSLECTVEGTSNPNLYWYRQAAGRGLQLLFYSVGIGQISSEVPQNLSASRPQDRQFILSSKKLLLSDSGFYLCAWSDQTGSNQPQHFGDGTRLSIL.

This chain joins TRBV11-2 and TRBJ1-1; D uncertain. The CDR3 spans 13 residues. The V gene lost 1 base and the J gene lost 1 base, with 4 bases spanning the gap. The germline V gene encodes CDR1 SGHAT and CDR2 FQNNGV. This CDR3 is CASSLAGNTEAFF. The CDR3 DNA reads TGTGCCAGCAGCTTAGCTGGGAACACTGAAGCTTTCTTT.

This chain uses TRBV19 with TRBJ1-5, with TRBD1 identical over 8 bases. The CDR3 totals 16 residues. The germline CDR1 and CDR2 sequences are LNHDA and SQIVND (reference sequence). J lost 1 base, V lost 5 bases, and 7 bases had no gene match. The CDR3 spells CASSATGTGSNQPQHF. CDR3 in DNA: TGTGCCAGTAGTGCAACCGGGACAGGAAGCAATCAGCCCCAGCATTTT.